This entry lists 25 T cell receptor beta chains sequenced from one sample in a study of T cell responses to AZD1222 COVID-19 vaccine. Repertoires were generated with immunoSEQ multiplex PCR, while TCRdb's copy carries only in-frame clones and drops some. This table holds about 150,000 clones, about 90% found once. This sample comprised peripheral blood, obtained on day 0 of AZD1222 vaccination. The receptor source for this set is an adult in good health.

The rearrangement links TRBV15 to TRBJ1-1, with D unresolved. Germline CDR1 and CDR2: LNHNV and YYDKDF (reference sequence). The CDR3 totals 15 residues. Trimming stripped 4 bases from V and 1 base from J, with 13 bases between. The CDR3 bases are TGTGCCACCAGCATTCCAGGAGGCTCGAACACTGAAGCTTTCTTT. As protein: CATSIPGGSNTEAFF. Using reference TRBV15 and TRBJ1-1 for the parts outside the CDR3, the full variable domain is DAMVIQNPRYQVTQFGKPVTLSCSQTLNHNVMYWYQQKSSQAPKLLFHYYDKDFNNEADTPDNFQSRRPNTSFCFLDIRSPGLGDTAMYLCATSIPGGSNTEAFFGQGTRLTVV.

The V call is TRBV19, the J call TRBJ1-3, with a tentative D call TRBD1 (6 bases). V was clipped by 2 bases and J by 4 bases, with 18 bases between them. The CDR3 is 17 residues long. Germline V CDR1 and CDR2: LNHDA, SQIVND (reference sequence). As DNA, the CDR3 is TGTGCCAGTAGTATAACCGGACAGTTACGAGCCGGAAACACCATATATTTT. It yields the protein CASSITGQLRAGNTIYF.

This chain joins TRBV5-1 and TRBJ1-1; tentatively, D is TRBD1 (6 bases). CDR1 is SGHRS, CDR2 YFSETQ, per germline. V lost 0 bases and J lost 3, with 9 bases in between. CDR3 length equals 14 residues. CDR3 in amino acids: CASSLGQVDTEAFF. CDR3 sequence (DNA): TGCGCCAGCAGCTTGGGACAGGTCGACACTGAAGCTTTCTTT.

The rearrangement joins TRBV6-5 to TRBJ2-7; D gene ambiguous. Trimming took off 2 bases at V and 6 bases at J, with 11 bases between the two ends. The V gene's germline CDR1 is MNHEY and CDR2 SVGAGI. The CDR3 extends over 13 amino acids. The chain's CDR3 is CASSYGQVGEQYF. In nucleotides, the CDR3 is TGTGCCAGCAGTTACGGGCAGGTGGGCGAGCAGTACTTC.

V and J are TRBV13 and TRBJ2-5, with 12 nucleotides matching TRBD1. With V trimmed by 2 bases and J by 5 bases, 6 bases remained unmatched. This CDR3 is 16 amino acids long. Germline CDR1 PRHDT, CDR2 FYEKMQ (reference sequence). The CDR3 DNA follows: TGTGCCAGCAGCTTACTGGGACAGGGGGCTGGGGAGACCCAGTACTTC. Translation: CASSLLGQGAGETQYF.

The chain recombines TRBV30 with TRBJ1-5; 7 positions agree with TRBD1. The germline gives CDR1 GTSNPN, CDR2 SVGIG (reference sequence). The CDR3 runs to 14 residues. V dropped 1 base and J dropped 4; count of bases not matched to a gene: 4. CDR3 protein: CAWSGGTENQPQHF. In DNA form, the CDR3 reads TGTGCCTGGAGTGGCGGGACAGAGAATCAGCCCCAGCATTTT.

The chain links TRBV28 to TRBJ2-4; D perhaps matches TRBD1 (8 bases). Trimming cost V 10 bases and J 4 bases, with 20 bases left between them. Germline assignment: CDR1 MDHEN and CDR2 SYDVKM. The CDR3 covers 15 residues. Written as DNA, the CDR3 is TGTGCCACCTCCCACAGGGGGGGGCCAAAAAACATTCAGTACTTC. Amino acid sequence: CATSHRGGPKNIQYF.

The gene calls are TRBV28 and TRBJ2-7; D gene ambiguous. V was shortened by 3 bases and J by 6 bases, with 15 bases between the two germline ends. Germline V lookup: CDR1 MDHEN, CDR2 SYDVKM. The CDR3 extends over 14 amino acids. The CDR3 protein is CASSFQTAKTEQYF. CDR3 nucleotide sequence: TGTGCCAGCAGTTTTCAGACGGCTAAGACCGAGCAGTACTTC.

This clone was seen a few times. The chain employs TRBV11-2 and TRBJ1-1, with 8 bases lining up with TRBD1. Germline values: CDR1 SGHAT, CDR2 FQNNGV. Unmatched junction bases numbered 6, after V lost 5 bases and J lost 1 base. The CDR3 spans 15 residues. CDR3 residues: CASSRSGQANTEAFF. CDR3 coding DNA: TGTGCCAGCAGCCGATCGGGACAGGCGAACACTGAAGCTTTCTTT.

The J gene is TRBJ2-7, the V gene TRBV19; 9 bases are shared with TRBD1. The CDR3 extends over 13 amino acids. V dropped 7 bases and J dropped 3; count of bases not matched to a gene: 4. CDR1 LNHDA and CDR2 SQIVND come from the germline V gene (reference sequence). CDR3 sequence reads: CASTGTGIYEQYF. The DNA for the CDR3 is TGTGCCAGTACCGGGACAGGGATCTACGAGCAGTACTTC. Looking up the rest from reference TRBV19 and TRBJ2-7 gives the full variable domain: DGGITQSPKYLFRKEGQNVTLSCEQNLNHDAMYWYRQDPGQGLRLIYYSQIVNDFQKGDIAEGYSVSREKKESFPLTVTSAQKNPTAFYLCASTGTGIYEQYFGPGTRLTVT.

This chain links TRBV11-2 with TRBJ2-7; a weak D match, TRBD2 (5 bases). Trimming removed 2 bases from V and 1 base from J, with 12 bases in between. Germline V gene sequence: CDR1 SGHAT, CDR2 FQNNGV. The CDR3 has 15 residues. In DNA form, the CDR3 reads TGTGCCAGCAGCTTATCGGGGTTATATTCCTACGAGCAGTACTTC. This gives the protein CASSLSGLYSYEQYF.

This clone was seen a few times. The V call is TRBV7-2, the J call TRBJ1-3; D call uncertain. Germline-derived CDR1 and CDR2 are SGHTA and FQGNSA. The V gene lost 5 bases and the J gene lost 0 bases, with 17 bases spanning the gap. The CDR3 consists of 17 residues. Written as DNA, the CDR3 is TGTGCCAGCAGCGCAAGTGTGGGGATTAACTCTGGAAACACCATATATTTT. This encodes CASSASVGINSGNTIYF.

For this clone: Compared with germline, one end of the junction differs, possibly owing to a read error. The chain recombines TRBV7-6 with TRBJ2-5, with D possibly matching TRBD2 (6 bases). In germline, CDR1 is SGHVS, CDR2 FNYEAQ. The CDR3 loop spans 13 amino acids. The CDR3 protein is CASSLDERVPKNF. The CDR3 region has the DNA TGTGCCAGCAGCTTAGATGAGCGGGTCCCCAAAAACTTC.

This chain links TRBV2 with TRBJ1-1; D unclear. From germline, CDR1 is SNHLY and CDR2 FYNNEI. Between the trimmed V and J ends, which lost 2 bases and 1 base, there was a span of 5 bases. This CDR3 has 13 amino acids. CDR3 sequence: CASSEIRNTEAFF. CDR3 DNA: TGTGCCAGCAGTGAAATAAGGAACACTGAAGCTTTCTTT.

The V call is TRBV6-5, the J call TRBJ1-6, with 10 nucleotides matching TRBD1. V dropped 2 bases and J dropped 8; count of bases not matched to a gene: 3. CDR1 and CDR2 from the germline V gene are MNHEY and SVGAGI. This CDR3 has 15 amino acids. This chain's CDR3 is CASSYGTGDYSPLHF. The CDR3 bases are TGTGCCAGCAGTTACGGGACAGGGGATTATTCACCCCTCCACTTT.

The chain links TRBV5-6 to TRBJ1-1; unclear D gene. This CDR3 is 14 amino acids long. Trimming cost V 1 base and J 1 base, with 8 bases left between them. Germline lookup yields CDR1 SGHDT and CDR2 YYEEEE. CDR3 DNA sequence: TGTGCCAGCAGCTTGACGGGCGGGAACACTGAAGCTTTCTTT. This translates into CASSLTGGNTEAFF. The variable domain in full, completed from reference TRBV5-6 and TRBJ1-1, reads DAGVTQSPTHLIKTRGQQVTLRCSPKSGHDTVSWYQQALGQGPQFIFQYYEEEERQRGNFPDRFSGHQFPNYSSELNVNALLLGDSALYLCASSLTGGNTEAFFGQGTRLTVV.

The V gene is TRBV7-6, the J gene TRBJ1-2, with D unresolved. CDR3 length equals 14 residues. Germline CDR1 and CDR2: SGHVS and FNYEAQ. Trimming left V 2 bases short and J 6 bases short, with 13 bases between. CDR3 sequence: CASSLLAGMDGYTF. CDR3 sequence (DNA): TGTGCCAGCAGCTTATTGGCAGGCATGGATGGCTACACCTTC.

The chain combines TRBV30 with TRBJ1-1; no firm D call. The CDR3 runs to 11 residues. V was clipped by 0 bases and J by 7 bases, with 6 bases between them. The germline CDR1 and CDR2 sequences are GTSNPN and SVGIG (reference sequence). The CDR3 bases are TGTGCCTGGAGTGTCCGAAATGAAGCTTTCTTT. This gives the protein CAWSVRNEAFF.

The chain has TRBV18 and TRBJ1-4, with D tentatively TRBD1 (6 bases). Trimming shortened V by 6 bases and J by 6 bases, and 11 bases separated the two germline ends. This CDR3 comprises 13 residues. Per the germline V gene, CDR1 is KGHSH and CDR2 is LQKENI. The CDR3 loop reads CASSSGGHEKLFF. The DNA of the CDR3 is TGTGCCAGCTCGAGCGGGGGGCATGAAAAACTGTTTTTT.

The gene calls are TRBV27 and TRBJ2-3, with D possibly being TRBD2 (6 bases). Trimming left V 4 bases short and J 1 base short, with 9 bases between. The CDR3 totals 14 residues. Germline CDR1 and CDR2: MNHEY and SMNVEV (reference sequence). The CDR3 DNA is TGTGCCAGCAGTTACGGGACTGGCACAGATACGCAGTATTTT. It codes for CASSYGTGTDTQYF.

The V call is TRBV19, the J call TRBJ2-7, with D possibly TRBD1 on 6 matching bases. Trimming removed 5 bases at V and 7 bases at J, with 15 bases between. Germline values: CDR1 LNHDA, CDR2 SQIVND (reference sequence). The CDR3 contains 13 residues. CDR3 DNA: TGTGCCAGTAGTCAGGGCAGGGGTACTGAGCAGTACTTC. It codes for CASSQGRGTEQYF.

This clone is a singleton in its sample. The rearrangement uses TRBV9 and TRBJ1-2; D ambiguous. Germline loops: CDR1 SGDLS, CDR2 YYNGEE. V lost 0 bases and J lost 7, with 10 bases in between. There are 13 residues in the CDR3. CDR3 DNA sequence: TGTGCCAGCAGCGTAGATCATTTCGGTGGCTACACCTTC. It encodes CASSVDHFGGYTF.

This clone was seen a single time. This chain uses TRBV7-8 with TRBJ1-2; 8 bases are shared with TRBD1. CDR1 and CDR2 from the germline V gene are SGHVS and FQNEAQ. The ends lost 2 bases at V and 3 bases at J; junction bases unmatched: 5. This CDR3 contains 15 residues. CDR3 residues: CASSLSSGGYYGYTF. The CDR3 nucleotides are TGTGCCAGCAGCTTATCGTCAGGGGGCTACTATGGCTACACCTTC.

The rearrangement joins TRBV30 to TRBJ1-6, with D maybe TRBD1 (5 bases). CDR3 length equals 17 residues. Germline V gene sequence: CDR1 GTSNPN, CDR2 SVGIG (reference sequence). V gave up 1 base and J gave up 13 bases, with 26 bases separating them. CDR3 sequence reads: CAWSGRPVHGAQVPLHF. In DNA form, the CDR3 reads TGTGCCTGGAGTGGCCGACCCGTGCATGGGGCACAGGTCCCCCTCCACTTT.

The chain carries TRBV29-1 and TRBJ2-3; maybe TRBD2 (5 bases). Between the trimmed V and J ends, which lost 7 bases and 0 bases, there was a span of 17 bases. Germline CDR1 is SQVTM and CDR2 is ANQGSEA. This CDR3 is 15 amino acids long. CDR3 loop: CSAAGRDYSTDTQYF. The CDR3 region has the DNA TGCAGCGCCGCGGGTAGGGATTATAGCACAGATACGCAGTATTTT.